This entry features one T cell receptor beta chain sequence. Its specificity is unknown. TCR sequencing used cDNA made by reverse transcription of extracted RNA. Some clones are missing from TCRdb's copy, which holds only in-frame ones; the method was immunoSEQ multiplex PCR. The repertoire holds about 200,000 clones, with roughly 60% as singletons. Between the trimmed V and J ends, which lost 4 bases and 5 bases, there was a span of 14 bases. The CDR3 has 13 amino acids. Germline assignment: CDR1 SQVTM and CDR2 ANQGSEA. This record belongs to a study of CD8+ T cells in alopecia areata. Across the whole study: It was oral tofacitinib, at 5 to 10 mg twice daily, that treated patients received.

As to treatment: oral pan-JAK inhibitor, 5-10 mg twice daily. Study observations and caveats: Sharing of TCRs across patients appeared less clear than in mice, possibly for HLA-related reasons. Numerous expanded lesional clones remained in scalp and blood during tofacitinib. Uncertainty remains about how baseline CD8+ expansion links to response, with one nonresponder.

The clonotype comes from a human donor with alopecia areata. The chain employs TRBV29-1 and TRBJ1-1; TRBD1 is a possible D gene (5 bases). The material was CD4+ T cells sorted from blood, obtained at week 24, from a patient treated with tofacitinib. The CDR3 DNA is TGCAGCGTTGCTTATGAGGGGTGGACTGAAGCTTTCTTT. Translating gives CSVAYEGWTEAFF. Full variable domain (outside the CDR3, taken from reference TRBV29-1 and TRBJ1-1): SAVISQKPSRDICQRGTSLTIQCQVDSQVTMMFWYRQQPGQSLTLIATANQGSEATYESGFVIDKFPISRPNLTFSTLTVSNMSPEDSSIYLCSVAYEGWTEAFFGQGTRLTVV.